This T cell receptor (beta chain) was documented in a study of blood T cell repertoires in COVID-19. The CDR3 extends over 16 amino acids. Germline values: CDR1 MNHEY, CDR2 SVGAGI. V gave up 2 bases and J gave up 5 bases; unmatched junction bases: 7. Some clones are missing from TCRdb's copy, which holds only in-frame ones; the method was immunoSEQ multiplex PCR. The sample records 200,000 or so clones, 80% being singletons. Material for sequencing was peripheral blood. This TCR derives from a woman aged 70-85 years with acute or convalescent COVID-19. V and J are TRBV6-5 and TRBJ2-2, with 8 bases fitting TRBD1. CDR3: CASSYPSGGATGELFF. The CDR3 DNA is TGTGCCAGCAGTTACCCTTCAGGGGGCGCAACCGGGGAGCTGTTTTTT.